This T cell receptor (beta chain) was recovered during a study of T-cell reconstitution after alpha-beta-depleted transplantation in children. Preparation of the TCRbeta library was carried out with unique molecular identifiers. MiXCR, run by TCRdb on the PCR reads, gives a single entry per CDR3 protein. The sample lists about 610,000 distinct CDR3 sequences; under 12% were seen once. This clonotype was seen repeatedly, ten times or more. This TCR was sampled from a human donor who donated a stem cell graft to a child with acute myeloid leukemia. The source material was PBMCs from the stem cell graft donor, sampled from the stem cell graft.

CDR3 sequence: CASSFLPSGTGGAGELFF. The CDR3 nucleotides read TGCGCCAGCAGCTTCTTGCCTAGCGGGACCGGTGGGGCCGGGGAGCTGTTTTTT. J is TRBJ2-2 and V is TRBV5-1, with TRBD2 matching 9 bases. The CDR3 is made up of 18 amino acids. Germline lookup yields CDR1 SGHRS and CDR2 YFSETQ. J was trimmed by 6 bases and V by 2 bases; bases with no gene match: 14.